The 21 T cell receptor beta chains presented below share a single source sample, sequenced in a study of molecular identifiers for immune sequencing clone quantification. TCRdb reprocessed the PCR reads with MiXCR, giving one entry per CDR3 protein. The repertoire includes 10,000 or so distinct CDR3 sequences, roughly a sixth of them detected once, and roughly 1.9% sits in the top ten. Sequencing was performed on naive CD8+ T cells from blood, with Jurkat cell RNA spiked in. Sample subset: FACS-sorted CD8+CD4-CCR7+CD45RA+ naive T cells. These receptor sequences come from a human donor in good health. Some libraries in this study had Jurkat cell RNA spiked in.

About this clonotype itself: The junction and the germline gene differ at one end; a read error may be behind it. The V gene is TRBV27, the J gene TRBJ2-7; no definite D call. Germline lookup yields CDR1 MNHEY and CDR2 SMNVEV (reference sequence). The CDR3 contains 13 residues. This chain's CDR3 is CASSATPSCEQYF. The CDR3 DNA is TGCGCCAGCAGTGCCACCCCGTCCTGCGAGCAGTACTTC.

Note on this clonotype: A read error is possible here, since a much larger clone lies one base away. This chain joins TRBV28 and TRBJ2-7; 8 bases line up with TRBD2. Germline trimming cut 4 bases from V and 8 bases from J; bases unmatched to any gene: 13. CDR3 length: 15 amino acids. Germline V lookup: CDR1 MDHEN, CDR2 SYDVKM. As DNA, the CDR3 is TGTGCCAGCAGTTCCCGACTAGCGAGAGAAGACAAGCAGTACTTC. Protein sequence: CASSSRLAREDKQYF.

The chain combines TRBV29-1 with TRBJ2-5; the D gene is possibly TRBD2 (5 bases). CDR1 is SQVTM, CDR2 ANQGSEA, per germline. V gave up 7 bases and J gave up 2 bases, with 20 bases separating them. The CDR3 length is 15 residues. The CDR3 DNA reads TGCAGCGCCGAGGGTGTTAGTGAACTACAAGAGACCCAGTACTTC. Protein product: CSAEGVSELQETQYF. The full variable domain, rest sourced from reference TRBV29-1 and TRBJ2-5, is SAVISQKPSRDICQRGTSLTIQCQVDSQVTMMFWYRQQPGQSLTLIATANQGSEATYESGFVIDKFPISRPNLTFSTLTVSNMSPEDSSIYLCSAEGVSELQETQYFGPGTRLLVL.

The CDR3 coding sequence is TGTGCCAGCAGTGATATCCCCGTCGTAGAAGAGACGACTCAGGGGGGAGCTTTCTTT. Its protein product is CASSDIPVVEETTQGGAFF. The chain recombines TRBV2 with TRBJ1-1, with TRBD1 matching over 7 bases. The CDR3 is 19 residues long. Per the germline V gene, CDR1 is SNHLY and CDR2 is FYNNEI. V was clipped by 3 bases and J by 10 bases; unmatched bases: 26.

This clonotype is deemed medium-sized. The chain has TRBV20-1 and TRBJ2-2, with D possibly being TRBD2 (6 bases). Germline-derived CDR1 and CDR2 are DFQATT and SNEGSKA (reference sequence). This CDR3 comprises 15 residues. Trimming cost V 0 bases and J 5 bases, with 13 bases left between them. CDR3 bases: TGCAGTGCTAGAGATATGCAGGAGGGGACCGGGGAGCTGTTTTTT. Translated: CSARDMQEGTGELFF.

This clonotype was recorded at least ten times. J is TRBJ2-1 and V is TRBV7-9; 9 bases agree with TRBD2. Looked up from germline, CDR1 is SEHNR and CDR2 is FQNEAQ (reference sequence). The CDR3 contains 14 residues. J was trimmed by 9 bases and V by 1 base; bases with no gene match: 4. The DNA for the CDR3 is TGTGCCAGCAGCTTAGTGGGACTAGCCGGTGAGCAGTTCTTC. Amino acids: CASSLVGLAGEQFF.

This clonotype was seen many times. The DNA of the CDR3 is TGTGCCAGCATGCTCGGGTCTTTAAATCAGCCCCAGCATTTT. This sequence encodes CASMLGSLNQPQHF. V gene TRBV6-2 or TRBV6-3 combines with J gene TRBJ1-5; D gene uncertain. From germline, CDR1 is MNHEY and CDR2 SVGEGT. The CDR3 runs to 14 residues. The V and J ends lost 7 bases and 4 bases respectively, with 14 bases between them.

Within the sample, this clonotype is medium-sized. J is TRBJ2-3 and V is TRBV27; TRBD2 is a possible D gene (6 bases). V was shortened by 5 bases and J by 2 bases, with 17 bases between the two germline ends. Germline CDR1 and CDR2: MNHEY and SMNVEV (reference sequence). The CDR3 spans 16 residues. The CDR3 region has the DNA TGTGCCAGCAGTACTAGGACTATTTCAGTCACAGATACGCAGTATTTT. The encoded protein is CASSTRTISVTDTQYF.

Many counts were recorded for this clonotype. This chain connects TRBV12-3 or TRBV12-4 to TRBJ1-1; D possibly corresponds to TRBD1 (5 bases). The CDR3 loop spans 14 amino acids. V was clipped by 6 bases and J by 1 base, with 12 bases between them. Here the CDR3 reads CASRETGANTEAFF. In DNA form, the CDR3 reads TGTGCCAGCAGGGAAACCGGGGCGAACACTGAAGCTTTCTTT.

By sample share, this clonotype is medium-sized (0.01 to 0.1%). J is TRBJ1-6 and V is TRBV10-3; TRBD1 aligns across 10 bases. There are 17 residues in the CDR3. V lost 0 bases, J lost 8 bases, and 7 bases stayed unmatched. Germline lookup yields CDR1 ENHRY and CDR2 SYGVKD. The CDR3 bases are TGTGCCATCAGTGAGTCGATAGTAGGGACAGGGGATTCACCCCTCCACTTT. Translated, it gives CAISESIVGTGDSPLHF.

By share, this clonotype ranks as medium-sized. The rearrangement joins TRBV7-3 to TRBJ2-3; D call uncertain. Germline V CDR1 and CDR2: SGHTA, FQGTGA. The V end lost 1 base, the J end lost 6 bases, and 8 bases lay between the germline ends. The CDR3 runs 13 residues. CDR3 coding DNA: TGTGCCAGCAGCTTAATCCTTAGGGATACGCAGTATTTT. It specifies CASSLILRDTQYF.

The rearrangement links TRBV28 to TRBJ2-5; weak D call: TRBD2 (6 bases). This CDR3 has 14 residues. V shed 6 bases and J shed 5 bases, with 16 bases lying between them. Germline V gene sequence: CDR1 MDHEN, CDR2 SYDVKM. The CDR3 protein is CASSGRESAETQYF. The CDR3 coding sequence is TGTGCCAGCAGCGGACGGGAGTCAGCGGAGACCCAGTACTTC. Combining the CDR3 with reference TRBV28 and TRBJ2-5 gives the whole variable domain DVKVTQSSRYLVKRTGEKVFLECVQDMDHENMFWYRQDPGLGLRLIYFSYDVKMKEKGDIPEGYSVSREKKERFSLILESASTNQTSMYLCASSGRESAETQYFGPGTRLLVL.

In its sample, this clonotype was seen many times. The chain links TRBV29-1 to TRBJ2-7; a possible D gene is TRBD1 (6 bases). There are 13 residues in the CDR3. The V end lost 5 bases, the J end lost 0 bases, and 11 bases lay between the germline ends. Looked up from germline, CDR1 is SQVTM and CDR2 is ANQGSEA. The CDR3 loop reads CSVLGGSSYEQYF. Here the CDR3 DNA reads TGCAGCGTTTTAGGGGGAAGCTCCTACGAGCAGTACTTC.

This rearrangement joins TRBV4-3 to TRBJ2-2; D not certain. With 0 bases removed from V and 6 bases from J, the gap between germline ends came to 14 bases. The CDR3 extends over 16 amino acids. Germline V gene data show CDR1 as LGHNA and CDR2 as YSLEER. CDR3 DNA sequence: TGCGCCAGCAGCCAAGATCGGTTCGGATCCCCCGGGGAGCTGTTTTTT. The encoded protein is CASSQDRFGSPGELFF.

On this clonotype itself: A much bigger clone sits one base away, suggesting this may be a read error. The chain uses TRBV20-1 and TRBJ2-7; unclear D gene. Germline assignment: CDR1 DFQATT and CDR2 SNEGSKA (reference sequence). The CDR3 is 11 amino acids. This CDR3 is CGARQGAEQYF. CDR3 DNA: TGCGGTGCTAGACAAGGTGCCGAGCAGTACTTC.

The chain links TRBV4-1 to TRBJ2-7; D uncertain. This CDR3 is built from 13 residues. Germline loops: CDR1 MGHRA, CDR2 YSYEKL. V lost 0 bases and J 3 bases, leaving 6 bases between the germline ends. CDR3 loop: CASSQEKGYEQYF. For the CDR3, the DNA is TGCGCCAGCAGCCAAGAGAAGGGCTACGAGCAGTACTTC.

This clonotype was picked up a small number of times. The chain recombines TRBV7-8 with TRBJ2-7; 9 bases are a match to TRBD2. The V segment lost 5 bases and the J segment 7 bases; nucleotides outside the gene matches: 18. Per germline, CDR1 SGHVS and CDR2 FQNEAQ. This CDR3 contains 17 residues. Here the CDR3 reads CASSQTLAGEGVEEQYF. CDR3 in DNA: TGTGCCAGCAGCCAAACCTTAGCGGGAGAAGGGGTGGAGGAGCAGTACTTC.

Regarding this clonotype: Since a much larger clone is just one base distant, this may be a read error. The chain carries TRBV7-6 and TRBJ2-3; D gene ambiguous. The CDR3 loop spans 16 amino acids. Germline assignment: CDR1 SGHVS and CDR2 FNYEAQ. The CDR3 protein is CAGSLTAPHITDTQYF. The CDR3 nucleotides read TGTGCCGGCAGTTTGACGGCACCTCACATCACAGATACGCAGTATTTT.

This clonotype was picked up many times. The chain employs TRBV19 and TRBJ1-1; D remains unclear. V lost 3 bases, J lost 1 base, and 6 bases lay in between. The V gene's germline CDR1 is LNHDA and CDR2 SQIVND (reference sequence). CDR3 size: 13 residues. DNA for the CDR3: TGTGCCAGTAGTATGGGTCCGAACACTGAAGCTTTCTTT. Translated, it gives CASSMGPNTEAFF. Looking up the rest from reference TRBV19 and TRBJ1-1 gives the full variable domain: DGGITQSPKYLFRKEGQNVTLSCEQNLNHDAMYWYRQDPGQGLRLIYYSQIVNDFQKGDIAEGYSVSREKKESFPLTVTSAQKNPTAFYLCASSMGPNTEAFFGQGTRLTVV.

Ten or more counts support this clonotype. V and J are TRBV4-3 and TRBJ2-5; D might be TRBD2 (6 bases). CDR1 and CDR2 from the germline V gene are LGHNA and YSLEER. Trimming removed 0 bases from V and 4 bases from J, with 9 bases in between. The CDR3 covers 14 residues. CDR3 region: CASSQERDGETQYF. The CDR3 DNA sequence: TGCGCCAGCAGCCAAGAGCGGGACGGAGAGACCCAGTACTTC.

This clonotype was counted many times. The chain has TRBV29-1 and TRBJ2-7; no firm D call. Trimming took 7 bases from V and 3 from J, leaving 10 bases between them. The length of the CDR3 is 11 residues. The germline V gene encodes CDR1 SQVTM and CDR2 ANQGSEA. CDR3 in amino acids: CSAVYGYEQYF. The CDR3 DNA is TGCAGCGCAGTATACGGCTACGAGCAGTACTTC.